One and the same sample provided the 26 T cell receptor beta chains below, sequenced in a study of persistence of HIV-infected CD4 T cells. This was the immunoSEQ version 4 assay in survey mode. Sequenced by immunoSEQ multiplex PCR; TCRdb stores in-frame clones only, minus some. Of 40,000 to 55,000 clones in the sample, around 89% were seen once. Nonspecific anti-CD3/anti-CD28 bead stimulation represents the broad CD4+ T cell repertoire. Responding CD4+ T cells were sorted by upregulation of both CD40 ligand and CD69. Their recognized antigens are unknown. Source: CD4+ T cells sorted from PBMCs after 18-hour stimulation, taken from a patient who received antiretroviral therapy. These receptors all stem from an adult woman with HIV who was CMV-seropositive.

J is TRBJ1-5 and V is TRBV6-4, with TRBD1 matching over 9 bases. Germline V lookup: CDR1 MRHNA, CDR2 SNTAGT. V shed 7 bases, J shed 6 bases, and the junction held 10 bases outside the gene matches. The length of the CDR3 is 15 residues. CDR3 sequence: CASIGFDRGCQPQHF. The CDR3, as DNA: TGTGCCAGCATCGGGTTCGACAGGGGGTGTCAGCCCCAGCATTTT.

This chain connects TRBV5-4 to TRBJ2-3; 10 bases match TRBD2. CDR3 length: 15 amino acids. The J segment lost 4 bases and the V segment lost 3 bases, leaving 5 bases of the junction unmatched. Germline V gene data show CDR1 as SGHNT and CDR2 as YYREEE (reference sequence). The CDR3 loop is CASSSKAGGPDTQYF. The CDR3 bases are TGTGCCAGCAGCTCTAAAGCGGGGGGGCCAGATACGCAGTATTTT.

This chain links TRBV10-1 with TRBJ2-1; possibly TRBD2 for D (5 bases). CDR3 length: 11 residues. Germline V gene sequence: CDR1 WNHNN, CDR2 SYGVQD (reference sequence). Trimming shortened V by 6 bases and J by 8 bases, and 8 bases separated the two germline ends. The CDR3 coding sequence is TGCGCCAGCAGCCGGGGAGATGAGCAGTTCTTC. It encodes CASSRGDEQFF.

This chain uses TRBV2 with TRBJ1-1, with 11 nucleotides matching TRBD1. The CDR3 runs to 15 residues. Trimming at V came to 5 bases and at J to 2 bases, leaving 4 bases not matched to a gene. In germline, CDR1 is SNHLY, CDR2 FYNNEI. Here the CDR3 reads CASSSDRGRNTEAFF. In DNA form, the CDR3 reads TGTGCCAGCAGTTCGGACAGGGGGCGAAACACTGAAGCTTTCTTT.

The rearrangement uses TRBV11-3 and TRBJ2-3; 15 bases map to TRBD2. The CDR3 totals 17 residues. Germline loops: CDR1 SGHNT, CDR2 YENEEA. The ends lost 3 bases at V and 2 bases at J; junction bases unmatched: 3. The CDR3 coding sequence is TGTGCCAGCAGCTTCTGGACTAGCGGGGGGGCCACAGATACGCAGTATTTT. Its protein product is CASSFWTSGGATDTQYF.

CDR3: CASRPGTGSKKLFF. CDR3 sequence (DNA): TGTGCCAGCAGACCAGGGACAGGGAGTAAAAAACTGTTTTTT. The chain employs TRBV28 and TRBJ1-4, with 9 bases that match TRBD1. The CDR3 covers 14 residues. Germline V gene lookup returns CDR1 MDHEN and CDR2 SYDVKM. V gave up 6 bases and J gave up 9 bases; unmatched junction bases: 8.

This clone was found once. The CDR3 DNA sequence: TGTGCCAGCAGTTTCCTGCCGACTAGCAATGAGCAGTTCTTC. This codes for CASSFLPTSNEQFF. The rearrangement uses TRBV28 and TRBJ2-1; maybe TRBD2 (6 bases). The CDR3 totals 14 residues. V was clipped by 3 bases and J by 6 bases, with 12 bases between them. Looked up from germline, CDR1 is MDHEN and CDR2 is SYDVKM.

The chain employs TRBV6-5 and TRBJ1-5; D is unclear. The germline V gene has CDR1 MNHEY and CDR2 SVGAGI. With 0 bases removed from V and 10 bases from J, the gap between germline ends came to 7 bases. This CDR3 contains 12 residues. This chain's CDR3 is CASSYSSGPQHF. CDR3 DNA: TGTGCCAGCAGTTACTCGTCCGGTCCCCAGCATTTT.

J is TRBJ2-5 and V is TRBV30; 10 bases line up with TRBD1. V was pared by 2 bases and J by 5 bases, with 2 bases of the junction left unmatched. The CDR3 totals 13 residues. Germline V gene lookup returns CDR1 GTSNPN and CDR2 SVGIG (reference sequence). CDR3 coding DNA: TGTGCCTGGAGTACGGGACAGGGGGAGACCCAGTACTTC. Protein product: CAWSTGQGETQYF.

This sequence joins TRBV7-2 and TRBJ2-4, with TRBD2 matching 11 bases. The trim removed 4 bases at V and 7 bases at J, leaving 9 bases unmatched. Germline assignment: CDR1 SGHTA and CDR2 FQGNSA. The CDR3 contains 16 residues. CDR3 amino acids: CASSSRSLAGGNIQYF. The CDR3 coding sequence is TGTGCCAGCAGCTCTAGGTCTCTAGCGGGGGGCAACATTCAGTACTTC.

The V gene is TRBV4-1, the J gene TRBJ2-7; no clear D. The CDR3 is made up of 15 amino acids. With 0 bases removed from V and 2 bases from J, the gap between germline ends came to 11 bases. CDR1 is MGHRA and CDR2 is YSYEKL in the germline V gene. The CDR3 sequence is CASSQDWAVTYEQYF. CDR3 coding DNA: TGCGCCAGCAGCCAAGATTGGGCGGTTACCTACGAGCAGTACTTC.

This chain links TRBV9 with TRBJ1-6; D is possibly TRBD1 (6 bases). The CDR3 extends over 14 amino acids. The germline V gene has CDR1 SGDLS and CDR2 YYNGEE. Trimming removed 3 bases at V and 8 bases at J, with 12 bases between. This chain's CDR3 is CASSATGEDSPLHF. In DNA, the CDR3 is TGTGCCAGCAGCGCGACAGGTGAGGATTCACCCCTCCACTTT.

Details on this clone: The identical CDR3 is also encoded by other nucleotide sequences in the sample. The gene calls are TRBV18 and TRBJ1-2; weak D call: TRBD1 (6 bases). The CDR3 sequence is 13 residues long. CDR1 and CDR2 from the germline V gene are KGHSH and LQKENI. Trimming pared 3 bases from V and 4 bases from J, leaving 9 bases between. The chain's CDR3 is CASSPGGGYGYTF. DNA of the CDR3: TGTGCCAGCTCACCGGGGGGCGGCTATGGCTACACCTTC.

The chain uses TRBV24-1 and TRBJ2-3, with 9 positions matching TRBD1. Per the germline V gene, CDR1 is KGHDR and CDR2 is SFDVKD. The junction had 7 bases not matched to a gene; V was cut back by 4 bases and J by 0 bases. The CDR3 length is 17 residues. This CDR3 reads CATSELGQGPSTDTQYF. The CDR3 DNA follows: TGTGCCACCAGTGAACTTGGACAGGGGCCGAGCACAGATACGCAGTATTTT.

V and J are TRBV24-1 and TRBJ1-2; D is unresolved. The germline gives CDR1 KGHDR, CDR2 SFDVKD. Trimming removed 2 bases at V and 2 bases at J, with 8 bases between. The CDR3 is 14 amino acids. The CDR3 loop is CATSDWPGNYGYTF. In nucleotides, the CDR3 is TGTGCCACCAGTGATTGGCCCGGGAACTATGGCTACACCTTC.

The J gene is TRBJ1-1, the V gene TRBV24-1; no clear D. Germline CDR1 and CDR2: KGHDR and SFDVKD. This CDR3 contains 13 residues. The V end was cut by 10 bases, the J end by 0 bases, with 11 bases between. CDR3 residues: CATAGDVNTEAFF. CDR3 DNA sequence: TGTGCCACGGCCGGAGACGTGAACACTGAAGCTTTCTTT.

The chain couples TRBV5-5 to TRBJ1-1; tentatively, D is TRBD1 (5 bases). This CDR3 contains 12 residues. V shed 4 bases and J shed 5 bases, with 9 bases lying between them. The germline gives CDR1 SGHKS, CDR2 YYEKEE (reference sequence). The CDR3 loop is CASSHWGTEAFF. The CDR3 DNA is TGTGCCAGCAGCCATTGGGGGACTGAAGCTTTCTTT.

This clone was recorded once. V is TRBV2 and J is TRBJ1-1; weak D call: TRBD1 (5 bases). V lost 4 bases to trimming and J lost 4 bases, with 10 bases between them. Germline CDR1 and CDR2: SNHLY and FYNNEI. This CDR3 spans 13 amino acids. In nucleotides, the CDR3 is TGTGCCAGCAGTGGTGAGGGGACCACTGAAGCTTTCTTT. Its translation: CASSGEGTTEAFF.

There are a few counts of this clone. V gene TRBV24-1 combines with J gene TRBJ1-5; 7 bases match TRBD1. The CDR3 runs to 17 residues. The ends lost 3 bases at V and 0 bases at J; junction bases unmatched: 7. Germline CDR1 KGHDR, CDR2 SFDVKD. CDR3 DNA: TGTGCCACCAGTGATCCTAAGGGACAGATTAGCAATCAGCCCCAGCATTTT. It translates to CATSDPKGQISNQPQHF.

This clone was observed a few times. CDR3 DNA sequence: TGTGCCAGCAGTGAAAGAGGCCAAACCGGGGTAGGCTACGAGCAGTACTTC. It encodes CASSERGQTGVGYEQYF. This sequence joins TRBV6-1 and TRBJ2-7, with TRBD2 as a possible D gene (5 bases). Germline V lookup: CDR1 MNHNS, CDR2 SASEGT. Trimming took off 2 bases at V and 3 bases at J, with 20 bases between the two ends. The CDR3 length is 17 residues.

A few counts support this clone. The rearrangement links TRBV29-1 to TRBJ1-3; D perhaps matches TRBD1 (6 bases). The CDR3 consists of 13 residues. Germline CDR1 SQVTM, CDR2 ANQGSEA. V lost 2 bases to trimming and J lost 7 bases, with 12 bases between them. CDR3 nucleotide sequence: TGCAGCGTTGAATCCGACAGGTGGAACACCATATATTTT. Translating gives CSVESDRWNTIYF.

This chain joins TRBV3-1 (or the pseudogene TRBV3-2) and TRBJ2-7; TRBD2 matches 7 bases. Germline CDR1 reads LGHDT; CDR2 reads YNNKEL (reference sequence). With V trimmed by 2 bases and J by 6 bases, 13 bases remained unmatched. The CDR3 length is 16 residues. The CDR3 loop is CASSQLPGGRGGEQYF. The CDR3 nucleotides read TGTGCCAGCAGCCAACTTCCCGGGGGGAGGGGAGGCGAGCAGTACTTC.

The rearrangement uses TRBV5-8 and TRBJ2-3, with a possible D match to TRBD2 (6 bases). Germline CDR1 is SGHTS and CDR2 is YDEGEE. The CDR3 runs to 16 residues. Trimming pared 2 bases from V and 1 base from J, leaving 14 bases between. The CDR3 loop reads CASSFRLVRGTDTQYF. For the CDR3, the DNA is TGTGCCAGCAGCTTCCGACTAGTAAGAGGCACAGATACGCAGTATTTT.

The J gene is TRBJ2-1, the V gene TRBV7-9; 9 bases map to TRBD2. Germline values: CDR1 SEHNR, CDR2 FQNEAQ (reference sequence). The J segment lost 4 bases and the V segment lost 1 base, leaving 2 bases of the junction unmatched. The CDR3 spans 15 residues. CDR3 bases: TGTGCCAGCAGCTTAGGACTAGCGGAATACAATGAGCAGTTCTTC. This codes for CASSLGLAEYNEQFF.

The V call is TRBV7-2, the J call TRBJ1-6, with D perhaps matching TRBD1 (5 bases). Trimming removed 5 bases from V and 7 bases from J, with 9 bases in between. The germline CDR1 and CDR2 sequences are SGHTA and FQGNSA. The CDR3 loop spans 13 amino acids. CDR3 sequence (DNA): TGTGCCAGCAGCATCAGGGTGAATTCACCCCTCCACTTT. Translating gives CASSIRVNSPLHF.

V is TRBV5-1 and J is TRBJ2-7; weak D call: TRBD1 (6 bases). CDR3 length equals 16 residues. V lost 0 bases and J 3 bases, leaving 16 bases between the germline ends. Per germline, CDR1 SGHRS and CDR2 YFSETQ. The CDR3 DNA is TGCGCCAGCAGCTTGGCACGTGGACAGACCCGCTACGAGCAGTACTTC. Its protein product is CASSLARGQTRYEQYF.